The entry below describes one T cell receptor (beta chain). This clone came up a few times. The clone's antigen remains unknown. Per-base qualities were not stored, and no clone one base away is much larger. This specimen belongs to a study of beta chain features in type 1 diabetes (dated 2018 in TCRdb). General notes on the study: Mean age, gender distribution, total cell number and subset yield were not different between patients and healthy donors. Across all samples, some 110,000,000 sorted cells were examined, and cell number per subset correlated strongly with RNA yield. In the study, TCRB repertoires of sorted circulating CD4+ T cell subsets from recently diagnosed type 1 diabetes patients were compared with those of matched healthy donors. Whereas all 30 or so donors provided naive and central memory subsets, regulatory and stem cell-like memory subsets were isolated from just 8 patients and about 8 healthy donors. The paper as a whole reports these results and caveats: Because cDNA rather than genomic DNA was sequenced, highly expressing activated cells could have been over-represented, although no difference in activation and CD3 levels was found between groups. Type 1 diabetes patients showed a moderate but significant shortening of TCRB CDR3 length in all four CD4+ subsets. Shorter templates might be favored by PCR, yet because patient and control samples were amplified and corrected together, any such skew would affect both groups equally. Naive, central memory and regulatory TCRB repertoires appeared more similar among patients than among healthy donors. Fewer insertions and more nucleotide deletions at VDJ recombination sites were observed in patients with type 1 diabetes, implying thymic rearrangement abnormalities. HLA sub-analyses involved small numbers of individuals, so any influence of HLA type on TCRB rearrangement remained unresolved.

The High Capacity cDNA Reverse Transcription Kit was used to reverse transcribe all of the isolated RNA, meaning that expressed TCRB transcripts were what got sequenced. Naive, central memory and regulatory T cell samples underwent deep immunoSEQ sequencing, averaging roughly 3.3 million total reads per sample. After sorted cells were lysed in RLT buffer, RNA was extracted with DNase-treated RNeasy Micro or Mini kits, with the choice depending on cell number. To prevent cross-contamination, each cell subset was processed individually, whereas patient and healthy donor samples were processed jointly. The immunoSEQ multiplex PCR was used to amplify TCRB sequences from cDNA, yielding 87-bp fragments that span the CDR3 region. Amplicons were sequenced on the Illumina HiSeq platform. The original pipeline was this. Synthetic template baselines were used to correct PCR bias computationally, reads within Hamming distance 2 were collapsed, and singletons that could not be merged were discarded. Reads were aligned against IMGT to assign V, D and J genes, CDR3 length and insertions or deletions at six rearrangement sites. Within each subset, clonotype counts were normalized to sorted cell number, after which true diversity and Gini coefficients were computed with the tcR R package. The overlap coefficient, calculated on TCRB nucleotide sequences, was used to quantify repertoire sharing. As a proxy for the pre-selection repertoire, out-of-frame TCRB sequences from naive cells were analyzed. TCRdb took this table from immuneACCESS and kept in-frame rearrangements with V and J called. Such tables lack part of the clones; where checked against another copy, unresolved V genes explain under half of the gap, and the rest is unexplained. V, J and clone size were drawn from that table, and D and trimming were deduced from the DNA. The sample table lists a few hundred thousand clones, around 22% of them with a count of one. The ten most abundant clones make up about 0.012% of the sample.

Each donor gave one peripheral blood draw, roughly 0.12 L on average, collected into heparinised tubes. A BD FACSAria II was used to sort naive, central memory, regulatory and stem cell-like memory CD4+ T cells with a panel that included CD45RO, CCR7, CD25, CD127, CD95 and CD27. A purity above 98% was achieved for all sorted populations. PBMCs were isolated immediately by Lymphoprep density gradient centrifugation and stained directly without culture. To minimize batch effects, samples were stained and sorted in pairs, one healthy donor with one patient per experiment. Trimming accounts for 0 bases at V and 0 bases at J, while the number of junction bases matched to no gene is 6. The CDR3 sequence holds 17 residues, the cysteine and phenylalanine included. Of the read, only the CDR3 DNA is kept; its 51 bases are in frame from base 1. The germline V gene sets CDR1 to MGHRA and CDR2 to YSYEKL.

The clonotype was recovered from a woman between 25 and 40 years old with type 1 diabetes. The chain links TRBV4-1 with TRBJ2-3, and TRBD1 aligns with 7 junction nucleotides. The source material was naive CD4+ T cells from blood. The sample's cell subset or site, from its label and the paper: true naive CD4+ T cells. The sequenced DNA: TGCGCCAGCAGCCAAGATAGGCGGACAGGTAGCACAGATACGCAGTATTTT. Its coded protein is CASSQDRRTGSTDTQYF.